These 27 T cell receptor beta chains were all obtained from the same sample, sequenced in a study of T cell responses to AZD1222 COVID-19 vaccine. The assay was immunoSEQ multiplex PCR, and TCRdb's table has in-frame clones only and misses some. The table has 200,000 or so clones, approximately 94% seen once. The specimen comprised peripheral blood, sampled 28 days after the second AZD1222 dose. These receptors all come from an adult who received the AZD1222 COVID-19 vaccine.

This clone was detected once. The chain links TRBV6-5 to TRBJ2-1; 10 positions agree with TRBD1. This CDR3 spans 15 amino acids. The junction had 7 bases not matched to a gene; V was cut back by 5 bases and J by 6 bases. Germline V gene lookup returns CDR1 MNHEY and CDR2 SVGAGI. In nucleotides, the CDR3 is TGTGCCAGCAGTACGGGACAGGGGTTGATCAATGAGCAGTTCTTC. Translation gives CASSTGQGLINEQFF.

The chain is built from TRBV5-1 and TRBJ1-1; D remains ambiguous. CDR3 length: 15 amino acids. Trimming removed 0 bases from V and 5 bases from J, with 14 bases in between. Germline V gene sequence: CDR1 SGHRS, CDR2 YFSETQ. CDR3 protein: CASSLEAVGGTEAFF. Written as DNA, the CDR3 is TGCGCCAGCAGCTTGGAGGCGGTCGGTGGGACTGAAGCTTTCTTT.

This chain connects TRBV6-1 to TRBJ2-2; 9 positions match TRBD2. Germline CDR1 reads MNHNS; CDR2 reads SASEGT. V dropped 3 bases and J dropped 3; count of bases not matched to a gene: 8. The CDR3 length is 17 residues. CDR3 in amino acids: CASSDPVAGAYTGELFF. The CDR3, as DNA: TGTGCCAGCAGTGACCCTGTAGCGGGGGCCTACACCGGGGAGCTGTTTTTT.

The rearrangement links TRBV11-2 to TRBJ2-5; 12 bases fit TRBD2. The V gene's germline CDR1 is SGHAT and CDR2 FQNNGV. The junction had 11 bases not matched to a gene; V was cut back by 4 bases and J by 5 bases. This CDR3 region has 17 residues. The CDR3 DNA follows: TGTGCCAGCAGCTCCACGCTAGCGGGGGGGGCTGCGGAGACCCAGTACTTC. Its protein product is CASSSTLAGGAAETQYF.

The chain combines TRBV9 with TRBJ2-5, with 10 bases identical to TRBD1. Trimming at V came to 1 base and at J to 2 bases, leaving 5 bases not matched to a gene. Germline CDR1 is SGDLS and CDR2 is YYNGEE. The CDR3 sequence is 16 residues long. For the CDR3, the DNA is TGTGCCAGCAGCGTATGGACAGGGGGTACGCAAGAGACCCAGTACTTC. It yields the protein CASSVWTGGTQETQYF.

The gene calls are TRBV7-8 and TRBJ1-3, with 7 bases matching TRBD1. Trimming took 6 bases from V and 3 from J; bases not matched to a gene: 8. CDR1 and CDR2 from the germline V gene are SGHVS and FQNEAQ. The CDR3 is 15 residues long. The CDR3, as DNA: TGTGCCAGCAGTAGGGAGGGGGCAAGTGGAAACACCATATATTTT. This codes for CASSREGASGNTIYF.

The chain employs TRBV10-2 and TRBJ2-5, with D possibly TRBD1 on 6 matching bases. CDR3 length: 13 amino acids. Germline CDR1 and CDR2: WSHSY and SAAADI. V lost 7 bases and J 5 bases, leaving 14 bases between the germline ends. This CDR3 reads CASTYRERETQYF. For the CDR3, the DNA is TGCGCCAGCACCTACAGGGAGCGGGAGACCCAGTACTTC.

V gene TRBV7-9 combines with J gene TRBJ2-6; D could derive from TRBD1 or TRBD2 (7 bases each). Trimming took 5 bases from V and 2 from J, leaving 16 bases between them. This CDR3 is built from 17 residues. Germline CDR1 reads SEHNR; CDR2 reads FQNEAQ (reference sequence). This CDR3 reads CASSRQGGGAGANVLTF. The CDR3 coding sequence is TGTGCCAGCAGCCGACAGGGAGGGGGTGCTGGGGCCAACGTCCTGACTTTC. The full variable domain, its missing parts supplied by reference TRBV7-9 and TRBJ2-6, is DTGVSQNPRHKITKRGQNVTFRCDPISEHNRLYWYRQTLGQGPEFLTYFQNEAQLEKSRLLSDRFSAERPKGSFSTLEIQRTEQGDSAMYLCASSRQGGGAGANVLTFGAGSRLTVL.

Of note for this clone: The junction shows a germline mismatch at one end, possibly a read error. V is TRBV5-1 and J is TRBJ2-5; D may be TRBD1 (6 bases). Germline-derived CDR1 and CDR2 are SGHRS and YFSETQ. The CDR3 has 15 residues. The CDR3 DNA reads TGCGCCAGCAGCTTTCCCGGGGTGGGGGCAGAGGCCCAGTACTTC. Translating it yields CASSFPGVGAEAQYF. The variable domain in full, with the rest retrieved from reference TRBV5-1 and TRBJ2-5, is KAGVTQTPRYLIKTRGQQVTLSCSPISGHRSVSWYQQTPGQGLQFLFEYFSETQRNKGNFPGRFSGRQFSNSRSEMNVSTLELGDSALYLCASSFPGVGAEAQYFGPGTRLLVL.

A single count supports this clone. The chain uses TRBV7-3 and TRBJ1-4; no clear D gene. The CDR3 extends over 15 amino acids. Germline V gives CDR1 SGHTA, CDR2 FQGTGA. Trimming removed 2 bases from V and 1 base from J, with 8 bases in between. This CDR3 is CASSLERGTNEKLFF. The CDR3 DNA is TGTGCCAGCAGCTTAGAACGGGGAACTAATGAAAAACTGTTTTTT.

The rearrangement joins TRBV30 to TRBJ2-1; D is unresolved. The length of the CDR3 is 15 residues. Trimming cost V 2 bases and J 3 bases, with 14 bases left between them. Germline-derived CDR1 and CDR2 are GTSNPN and SVGIG (reference sequence). CDR3 in amino acids: CAWSTSVTNYNEQFF. The DNA of the CDR3 is TGTGCCTGGAGTACCTCGGTAACCAACTACAATGAGCAGTTCTTC.

This clone was detected once. V usage is TRBV10-1 and J usage is TRBJ1-1; maybe TRBD1 (6 bases). The CDR3 loop spans 16 amino acids. The germline V and J ends were trimmed by 0 bases and 5 bases, with 16 bases remaining between them. CDR1 is WNHNN and CDR2 is SYGVQD in the germline V gene (reference sequence). The CDR3 DNA follows: TGCGCCAGCAGTGAGTCTCCTACACAGGGTTGGACTGAAGCTTTCTTT. This sequence encodes CASSESPTQGWTEAFF.

The chain uses TRBV7-9 and TRBJ1-5; D may be TRBD1 (5 bases). This CDR3 comprises 16 residues. Germline CDR1 SEHNR, CDR2 FQNEAQ (reference sequence). V was trimmed by 1 base and J by 4 bases, leaving 14 bases between them. This CDR3 is CASSLGSTGQNQPQHF. DNA for the CDR3: TGTGCCAGCAGCTTAGGGAGTACAGGTCAAAATCAGCCCCAGCATTTT.

This sequence joins TRBV6-5 and TRBJ2-1; maybe TRBD1 (6 bases). Between the trimmed V and J ends, which lost 4 bases and 8 bases, there was a span of 15 bases. This CDR3 is 14 amino acids long. Germline-derived CDR1 and CDR2 are MNHEY and SVGAGI. CDR3 residues: CASSFERQGYEQFF. The CDR3 coding sequence is TGTGCCAGCAGTTTCGAACGTCAGGGGTATGAGCAGTTCTTC.

This rearrangement joins TRBV2 to TRBJ1-4; D unclear. The CDR3 has 13 residues. V shed 5 bases and J shed 5 bases, with 9 bases lying between them. Germline lookup yields CDR1 SNHLY and CDR2 FYNNEI. CDR3 bases: TGTGCCAGCAGTACGCTCCCGAATGAAAAACTGTTTTTT. Protein sequence: CASSTLPNEKLFF.

This chain connects TRBV20-1 to TRBJ2-1, with TRBD2 as a possible D gene (5 bases). The CDR3 extends over 10 amino acids. Germline values: CDR1 DFQATT, CDR2 SNEGSKA (reference sequence). Trimming cost V 3 bases and J 12 bases, with 9 bases left between them. The CDR3 is CSASGVGQFF. CDR3 sequence (DNA): TGCAGTGCTAGCGGGGTGGGGCAGTTCTTC.

This clone is a singleton in its sample. CDR3 protein: CASSRGTGLTEAFF. The CDR3 DNA reads TGTGCCAGCAGCCGGGGTACAGGGCTCACTGAAGCTTTCTTT. The chain recombines TRBV3-1 (or the pseudogene TRBV3-2) with TRBJ1-1; D is possibly TRBD1 (6 bases). The CDR3 contains 14 residues. V was clipped by 4 bases and J by 4 bases, with 13 bases between them. Looked up from germline, CDR1 is LGHDT and CDR2 is YNNKEL (reference sequence).

V and J are TRBV20-1 and TRBJ2-1; D unresolved. Germline-derived CDR1 and CDR2 are DFQATT and SNEGSKA (reference sequence). There are 10 residues in the CDR3. Trimming took 6 bases from V and 10 from J, leaving 10 bases between them. CDR3 protein: CSAEWREQFF. As DNA, the CDR3 is TGCAGTGCAGAATGGCGCGAGCAGTTCTTC.

This chain connects TRBV24-1 to TRBJ2-1; 7 bases agree with TRBD2. Germline CDR1 reads KGHDR; CDR2 reads SFDVKD. CDR3 size: 14 residues. The junction had 4 bases not matched to a gene; V was cut back by 5 bases and J by 4 bases. Written as DNA, the CDR3 is TGTGCCACCAGTGGGGGGGGACCTTACAATGAGCAGTTCTTC. Protein product: CATSGGGPYNEQFF.

V usage is TRBV27 and J usage is TRBJ2-1, with 11 nucleotides matching TRBD2. CDR1 MNHEY and CDR2 SMNVEV come from the germline V gene (reference sequence). This CDR3 contains 15 residues. V lost 6 bases to trimming and J lost 7 bases; unmatched junction nucleotides: 8. The CDR3 DNA follows: TGTGCCAGCAGACCAATAGCGGGGGGGCTTAATGAGCAGTTCTTC. Amino acid sequence: CASRPIAGGLNEQFF.

The chain carries TRBV5-4 and TRBJ2-3; D remains unclear. V was pared by 1 base and J by 4 bases, with 4 bases between. CDR1 is SGHNT, CDR2 YYREEE, per germline (reference sequence). CDR3 size: 12 residues. CDR3 amino acids: CASSLYPDTQYF. DNA of the CDR3: TGTGCCAGCAGCTTGTACCCAGATACGCAGTATTTT.

This sequence joins TRBV6-1 and TRBJ1-1; D is possibly TRBD1 (5 bases). The CDR3 is 14 amino acids. The germline V gene encodes CDR1 MNHNS and CDR2 SASEGT. The ends were cut back, 2 bases at V and 1 base at J, with 8 bases in the middle. The CDR3 sequence is CASSERGGNTEAFF. The CDR3 region has the DNA TGTGCCAGCAGTGAAAGGGGCGGGAACACTGAAGCTTTCTTT.

The CDR3 sequence: CASSEGWHGYTF. The CDR3 DNA sequence: TGTGCCAGCTCGGAGGGGTGGCATGGCTACACCTTC. The chain recombines TRBV6-5 with TRBJ1-2, with TRBD1 as a possible D gene (5 bases). Germline V CDR1 and CDR2: MNHEY, SVGAGI. CDR3 length: 12 residues. Trimming removed 8 bases from V and 6 bases from J, with 13 bases in between.

This clone was recorded once. V usage is TRBV6-5 and J usage is TRBJ2-1; 9 bases fit TRBD1. This CDR3 spans 15 amino acids. Germline V CDR1 and CDR2: MNHEY, SVGAGI. Trimming cost V 0 bases and J 9 bases; bases outside gene matches: 6. CDR3 protein: CASSYSTTGGIEQFF. CDR3 nucleotide sequence: TGTGCCAGCAGTTACTCGACGACAGGGGGGATTGAGCAGTTCTTC.

The chain couples TRBV13 to TRBJ1-3, with D tentatively TRBD1 (5 bases). In germline, CDR1 is PRHDT, CDR2 FYEKMQ (reference sequence). Trimming removed 5 bases from V and 8 bases from J, with 31 bases in between. The CDR3 is made up of 19 amino acids. The CDR3 DNA follows: TGTGCCAGCAGCACCTATGTTAGAAAGAGGGGACGGACCCAGGACACCATATATTTT. It specifies CASSTYVRKRGRTQDTIYF.

J is TRBJ2-5 and V is TRBV28, with 8 bases matching TRBD1. CDR3 length: 16 amino acids. CDR1 is MDHEN and CDR2 is SYDVKM in the germline V gene. V trimming: 2 bases; J trimming: 4 bases; junction bases outside the gene matches: 9. CDR3 in amino acids: CASSLRGRGQSETQYF. The CDR3 region has the DNA TGTGCCAGCAGTTTAAGGGGCAGGGGGCAGTCAGAGACCCAGTACTTC.

The chain links TRBV18 to TRBJ1-1, with 7 positions matching TRBD1. Unmatched junction bases numbered 9, after V lost 5 bases and J lost 6 bases. Germline V lookup: CDR1 KGHSH, CDR2 LQKENI. The CDR3 has 14 residues. The CDR3 here is CASSAGQVAAEAFF. In DNA, the CDR3 is TGTGCCAGCTCAGCCGGACAGGTGGCGGCTGAAGCTTTCTTT.